One and the same sample provided the 20 T cell receptor beta chains below, sequenced in a study of identical twins. A single record per CDR3 protein comes from TCRdb applying MiXCR to the 5' RACE reads. The sample has 300,000 to 400,000 distinct CDR3 sequences, about 12% seen once. These data were likewise used in another study, on yellow fever vaccine responses in identical twins.

Specimen: CD8+ T cells sorted from blood. The receptors stem from a woman aged 18-29 years in good health.

In this sample, this clonotype turned up a few times. The chain employs TRBV12-3 or TRBV12-4 and TRBJ1-1; tentative D call: TRBD1 (5 bases). V was cut by 2 bases and J by 10 bases, with 17 bases left in between. The length of the CDR3 is 14 residues. The CDR3 is CASSLSVREAGAFF. CDR3 bases: TGTGCCAGCAGTTTAAGTGTCAGGGAGGCCGGAGCTTTCTTT.

V and J are TRBV4-1 and TRBJ2-7; 7 bases align to TRBD1. V lost 1 base and J lost 4; bases outside the gene matches: 7. Germline V gene lookup returns CDR1 MGHRA and CDR2 YSYEKL. The CDR3 extends over 15 amino acids. The CDR3 coding sequence is TGCGCCAGCAGCCAAGCCACAGGGGCGGTATACGAGCAGTACTTC. Protein product: CASSQATGAVYEQYF.

This clonotype has at least ten counts. The chain couples TRBV7-4 to TRBJ1-1, with D unresolved. Germline assignment: CDR1 SGHVT and CDR2 SQSDAQ. V was trimmed by 7 bases and J by 0 bases, leaving 30 bases between them. This CDR3 region has 20 residues. The CDR3 is CASTEAFPGPGETMNTEAFF. The DNA for the CDR3 is TGTGCCAGCACCGAGGCCTTTCCGGGCCCCGGGGAGACGATGAACACTGAAGCTTTCTTT.

This clonotype was found a few times. This sequence joins TRBV2 and TRBJ2-1; a weak D match, TRBD2 (6 bases). The V and J ends lost 7 bases and 2 bases respectively, with 12 bases between them. The CDR3 has 14 residues. The germline CDR1 and CDR2 sequences are SNHLY and FYNNEI. CDR3 sequence (DNA): TGTGCCAGCACGGGCGGAGGGCCCTACAATGAGCAGTTCTTC. Protein product: CASTGGGPYNEQFF. The full variable domain, its missing parts supplied by reference TRBV2 and TRBJ2-1, is EPEVTQTPSHQVTQMGQEVILRCVPISNHLYFYWYRQILGQKVEFLVSFYNNEISEKSEIFDDQFSVERPDGSNFTLKIRSTKLEDSAMYFCASTGGGPYNEQFFGPGTRLTVL.

V gene TRBV11-2 combines with J gene TRBJ1-5; 7 bases agree with TRBD1. Germline V gene sequence: CDR1 SGHAT, CDR2 FQNNGV. The CDR3 extends over 19 amino acids. After removal of 0 bases from V and 0 bases from J, the junction contained 11 bases not matched to a gene. The CDR3 nucleotides read TGTGCCAGCAGCTTAGATCGACGGGACAGAGCATATAGCAATCAGCCCCAGCATTTT. Amino acid sequence: CASSLDRRDRAYSNQPQHF.

The chain is built from TRBV14 and TRBJ2-1; D might be TRBD2 (6 bases). Trimming stripped 4 bases from V and 5 bases from J, with 15 bases between. The CDR3 length is 15 residues. Germline V gene data show CDR1 as SGHDN and CDR2 as FVKESK. The CDR3 here is CASSRPGLGNNEQFF. Written as DNA, the CDR3 is TGTGCCAGCAGCCGCCCGGGACTCGGCAACAATGAGCAGTTCTTC.

The chain carries TRBV30 and TRBJ1-1, with D perhaps TRBD1 (5 bases). The CDR3 spans 13 residues. V lost 0 bases, J lost 3 bases, and 8 bases lay in between. In germline, CDR1 is GTSNPN, CDR2 SVGIG (reference sequence). The CDR3 nucleotides are TGTGCCTGGAGTGTACGAGGGGACACTGAAGCTTTCTTT. It codes for CAWSVRGDTEAFF.

A few counts support this clonotype. The chain recombines TRBV6-5 with TRBJ2-7; TRBD2 matches 16 bases. J was trimmed by 2 bases and V by 4 bases; bases with no gene match: 8. Per the germline V gene, CDR1 is MNHEY and CDR2 is SVGAGI. The CDR3 spans 18 residues. CDR3 in DNA: TGTGCCAGCAGTTCGGGACTAGCGGGAGGGCCGATACCCTACGAGCAGTACTTC. Its protein product is CASSSGLAGGPIPYEQYF.

This clonotype has only a few counts. This rearrangement joins TRBV15 to TRBJ2-5; TRBD1 might be the D (6 bases). Germline V CDR1 and CDR2: LNHNV, YYDKDF (reference sequence). V was cut by 4 bases and J by 1 base, with 10 bases left in between. The CDR3 loop spans 14 amino acids. The CDR3 reads CATSTDRSQETQYF. In DNA form, the CDR3 reads TGTGCCACCAGCACAGACAGGAGCCAAGAGACCCAGTACTTC.

This clonotype was seen more than once but under ten times. The genes are TRBV4-1 and TRBJ1-6, with 10 bases fitting TRBD1. The junction had 10 bases not matched to a gene; V was cut back by 2 bases and J by 6 bases. The CDR3 covers 18 residues. The germline V gene encodes CDR1 MGHRA and CDR2 YSYEKL. The CDR3 is CASSQRTAGQGINSPLHF. As DNA, the CDR3 is TGCGCCAGCAGCCAAAGGACCGCGGGACAGGGGATTAATTCACCCCTCCACTTT.

A few counts support this clonotype. J is TRBJ2-5 and V is TRBV27; TRBD2 matches 8 bases. Germline values: CDR1 MNHEY, CDR2 SMNVEV (reference sequence). The CDR3 loop spans 13 amino acids. V was clipped by 0 bases and J by 10 bases; unmatched bases: 4. The CDR3 nucleotides read TGTGCCAGCAGTTTATCGTTGGCGGGGGGCCAGTACTTC. Its translation: CASSLSLAGGQYF.

This chain connects TRBV4-1 to TRBJ2-1; 14 bases map to TRBD2. This CDR3 contains 16 residues. Germline-derived CDR1 and CDR2 are MGHRA and YSYEKL. J gave up 7 bases and V 4 bases, and 6 bases lay outside the gene matches. The CDR3 sequence: CASSPRTSGGRNEQFF. In nucleotides, the CDR3 is TGCGCCAGCAGCCCTAGGACTAGCGGGGGGAGGAATGAGCAGTTCTTC.

The V gene is TRBV28, the J gene TRBJ2-2; no clear D. Trimming took off 8 bases at V and 6 bases at J, with 4 bases between the two ends. The CDR3 is 10 amino acids. The germline gives CDR1 MDHEN, CDR2 SYDVKM. The CDR3 region has the DNA TGTGCCAGCTACTCCGGGGAGCTGTTTTTT. Protein: CASYSGELFF.

This clonotype has just a few counts. This chain links TRBV20-1 with TRBJ2-7, with D possibly TRBD2 on 5 matching bases. V lost 0 bases and J 4 bases, leaving 10 bases between the germline ends. Germline V CDR1 and CDR2: DFQATT, SNEGSKA (reference sequence). The CDR3 totals 13 residues. The CDR3 reads CSARDSDGYEQYV. The CDR3 nucleotides are TGCAGTGCTAGAGATAGCGACGGTTACGAGCAGTACGTC.

The sample holds many counts of this clonotype. The chain couples TRBV7-8 to TRBJ2-2; 7 bases are a match to TRBD1. Germline lookup yields CDR1 SGHVS and CDR2 FQNEAQ. The CDR3 is 16 amino acids. Trimming cost V 3 bases and J 3 bases; bases outside gene matches: 7. CDR3 in DNA: TGTGCCAGCAGCTTTGGGACAGAGACTTACACCGGGGAGCTGTTTTTT. Translating gives CASSFGTETYTGELFF.

This clonotype was seen repeatedly, ten times or more. The CDR3 loop is CASSLERGEQFF. The DNA for the CDR3 is TGTGCCAGCAGCTTAGAACGGGGTGAGCAGTTCTTC. The chain couples TRBV7-9 to TRBJ2-1; D is perhaps TRBD2 (5 bases). Trimming took off 1 base at V and 9 bases at J, with 7 bases between the two ends. Germline V CDR1 and CDR2: SEHNR, FQNEAQ (reference sequence). This CDR3 is 12 amino acids long.

The gene calls are TRBV5-1 and TRBJ2-1; D is uncertain. Germline V gene lookup returns CDR1 SGHRS and CDR2 YFSETQ. This CDR3 spans 17 amino acids. V was shortened by 0 bases and J by 12 bases, with 25 bases between the two germline ends. This chain's CDR3 is CASSLASLTHITYGQFF. CDR3 coding DNA: TGCGCCAGCAGCTTGGCCAGTCTAACCCATATAACCTATGGGCAGTTCTTC.

V usage is TRBV25-1 and J usage is TRBJ2-5, with 7 nucleotides matching TRBD1. V gave up 2 bases and J gave up 0 bases; unmatched junction bases: 3. Germline V gene sequence: CDR1 MGHDK, CDR2 SYGVNS. The CDR3 runs to 15 residues. The CDR3 region is CASSEKDRNQETQYF. As DNA, the CDR3 is TGTGCCAGCAGTGAAAAGGACAGGAACCAAGAGACCCAGTACTTC.

This chain joins TRBV27 and TRBJ2-2; 9 positions agree with TRBD1. V lost 3 bases and J lost 7; bases outside the gene matches: 9. This CDR3 region has 16 residues. From germline, CDR1 is MNHEY and CDR2 SMNVEV (reference sequence). The CDR3 here is CASSFLGTGMSGELFF. DNA for the CDR3: TGTGCCAGCAGTTTTCTGGGGACAGGGATGAGCGGGGAGCTGTTTTTT.

This clonotype turned up a few times. The chain combines TRBV6-2 or TRBV6-3 with TRBJ1-1; tentative D call: TRBD1 (5 bases). Germline V CDR1 and CDR2: MNHEY, SVGEGT. This CDR3 is 14 amino acids long. The ends were cut back, 2 bases at V and 0 bases at J, with 7 bases in the middle. DNA for the CDR3: TGTGCCAGCAGTTACGGGACGGTGAACACTGAAGCTTTCTTT. Protein: CASSYGTVNTEAFF.